A selection of T cell receptor beta chains follows, all from one sample in a study of response to subunit inactivated influenza vaccine. TCRdb reprocessed the RT-PCR reads via MiXCR and lists one record per CDR3 protein. In the table there are around 480,000 distinct CDR3 sequences, approximately 15% of which are singletons. The source was CD4+ T cells sorted from PBMCs, collected around 25 months after vaccination. Receptors originate from a man between 50 and 70 years old who received an inactivated influenza vaccine. The CDR3 runs from the conserved cysteine through the conserved F or W.

V: TRBV5-5
CDR3: CASSLAGAGNTIYF

V: TRBV5-1
CDR3: CASSFSGVGETLYF

V: TRBV29-1
CDR3: CSGGTVNTEAFF

V: TRBV6-5
CDR3: CASSYSSGGPYNEQFF

V: TRBV5-1
CDR3: CASSLRDRGKLFF

V: TRBV7-6
CDR3: CASSLAVSGFGAEAFF

V: TRBV6-5
CDR3: CASSYLGQLNTEAFF

V: TRBV5-1
CDR3: CASSLGYYEQYF

V: TRBV5-1
CDR3: CASSLGRDEGYTF

V: TRBV18
CDR3: CASSPGTALSGANVLTF

V: TRBV20-1
CDR3: CSGRSAGTSGNTIYF

V: TRBV3-1
CDR3: CASSQSTGNKETQYF

V: TRBV6-6
CDR3: CASSYTNQPQHF

V: TRBV11-2
CDR3: CASSLDVMGGQFF

V: TRBV28
CDR3: CASRVGGLYGYTF

V: TRBV5-5
CDR3: CASSPDRGTYGYTF

V: TRBV20-1
CDR3: CSAIPLGQGRRETQYF

V: TRBV7-9
CDR3: CASSLPGRQETQYF

V: TRBV12-3/TRBV12-4
CDR3: CASSFGMGSEEKLFF

V: TRBV28
CDR3: CASSLFSGVREQYF

V: TRBV3-1
CDR3: CASSQGHRAQPQHF

V: TRBV7-6
CDR3: CASSLAPGAEIYNEQFF

V: TRBV7-7
CDR3: CASSLGPTLSSTDTQYF

V: TRBV5-5
CDR3: CASSFEGISSYNEQFF

V: TRBV12-3/TRBV12-4
CDR3: CASSIGTAFYEQYF

V: TRBV12-3/TRBV12-4
CDR3: CASSNRDGYSYEQYF

V: TRBV12-3/TRBV12-4
CDR3: CASSPRQGSDEQYF

V: TRBV19
CDR3: CASRRGREKLFF

V: TRBV6-2/TRBV6-3
CDR3: CASSYTGVSGGRGDTQYF

V: TRBV20-1
CDR3: CSGGVGHEQFF

V: TRBV20-1
CDR3: CSARGQLNYGYTF

V: TRBV6-5
CDR3: CASSYNGNSCEQYF

V: TRBV10-3
CDR3: CAIRETSGQPAFF

V: TRBV20-1
CDR3: CSARGTAEAKNIQYF

V: TRBV28
CDR3: CASSLTGGSNTGELFF

V: TRBV7-9
CDR3: CASSLTSGGLNEQFF

V: TRBV28
CDR3: CASSGLAPDTQYF

V: TRBV20-1
CDR3: CSAHRAGGPKDTQYF

V: TRBV20-1
CDR3: CSASPNTEAFF

V: TRBV2
CDR3: CASSEGTGGSARTARDANSYEQYF

V: TRBV12-3/TRBV12-4
CDR3: CASSYREGSYNEQFF

V: TRBV7-9
CDR3: CASSAGTGNEKLFF

V: TRBV12-3/TRBV12-4
CDR3: CASSLVSSYNSPLHF

V: TRBV28
CDR3: CASRPWRREGSSYNEQFF

V: TRBV15
CDR3: CATSSGRLSNQPQHF

V: TRBV14
CDR3: CASSQERRETFKNYAGELFF

V: TRBV3-1
CDR3: CASSPFSGTVVPEQYF

V: TRBV5-1
CDR3: CASSVLTSTYEQYF

V: TRBV11-2
CDR3: CASSLYAGGNTGELFF

V: TRBV5-1
CDR3: CASSPGDTLSYNEQFF

V: TRBV29-1
CDR3: CSVGDGAYEQYF

V: TRBV11-2
CDR3: CASSLGVQETQYF

V: TRBV25-1
CDR3: CASSGSWDTKSSYEQYF

V: TRBV2
CDR3: CASKWDRDYQETQYF

V: TRBV5-1
CDR3: CASRGRYGPSSYNEQFF

V: TRBV7-2
CDR3: CASSSLVRTHNEQFF

V: TRBV5-1
CDR3: CASSPIGEYGYTF